This TCR beta chain was captured by sequencing in a study of CD8 T cell repertoires and HIV-1 epitope variants. Overall study: Twenty-five autologous and known Gag and Nef epitope variant peptides each stimulated T cells separately. Controls were a CMV, EBV and flu pool, Ebola AY9, and no peptide. Tested: three Gag epitope families, Nef HW9 and YT9. Study results and caveats: Eight or nine TCR beta clonotypes were antigen-specific, six apparently recognizing autologous or escape variants.

Generated by immunoSEQ multiplex PCR, the TCRdb table keeps only in-frame clones and is missing some. There are 4,800 or so clones in the sample; 55% to 70% occur only once, and about half lies in the top ten. CDR1 and CDR2 (germline): SGHTA, FQGNSA. The CDR3 runs to 15 residues. V shed 1 base and J shed 0 bases, with 10 bases lying between them. By sample fraction, this clone is medium-sized. As yet, its antigen is unknown. The source of this sequence is a male donor with HIV. Sequenced sample: cultured CD8+ T cells derived from PBMCs. The rearrangement links TRBV7-2 to TRBJ2-7; TRBD1 might be the D (5 bases). The CDR3 DNA is TGTGCCAGCAGCTTAGGGACATTGAGCTCCTACGAGCAGTACTTC. It translates to CASSLGTLSSYEQYF. Supplemented by reference TRBV7-2 and TRBJ2-7, the full variable domain reads GAGVSQSPSNKVTEKGKDVELRCDPISGHTALYWYRQSLGQGLEFLIYFQGNSAPDKSGLPSDRFSAERTGGSVSTLTIQRTQQEDSAVYLCASSLGTLSSYEQYFGPGTRLTVT.